One sample yielded the 17 T cell receptor beta chains listed below, sequenced in a study of blood T cell repertoires in COVID-19. TCRdb's copy holds only in-frame clones and misses some; the assay was immunoSEQ multiplex PCR. Of around 250,000 clones in the sample, 89% were seen once. Sequencing was performed on peripheral blood. These TCRs come from a woman aged 35 to 49 who had recovered from COVID-19.

CDR3 nucleotides: TGTGCCAGCAGTCCCCTACAGGGCGCGTATTACAATGAGCAGTTCTTC. As protein: CASSPLQGAYYNEQFF. The V and J genes are TRBV28 and TRBJ2-1; tentative D call: TRBD1 (6 bases). The CDR3 totals 16 residues. Germline lookup yields CDR1 MDHEN and CDR2 SYDVKM. With 5 bases removed from V and 4 bases from J, the gap between germline ends came to 18 bases.

The chain joins TRBV27 to TRBJ2-3; 10 bases are a match to TRBD2. In germline, CDR1 is MNHEY, CDR2 SMNVEV (reference sequence). The CDR3 is 17 amino acids. V shed 5 bases, J shed 4 bases, and the junction held 12 bases outside the gene matches. CDR3 nucleotide sequence: TGTGCCAGCAGTCCGCTCCGGGCTAGCGGGAGAGCAGATACGCAGTATTTT. Translation: CASSPLRASGRADTQYF.

This clone came up a few times. The chain is built from TRBV7-3 and TRBJ1-2; 10 bases line up with TRBD1. Germline CDR1 SGHTA, CDR2 FQGTGA. CDR3 size: 13 residues. V lost 3 bases and J lost 11; bases outside the gene matches: 6. As DNA, the CDR3 is TGTGCCAGCAGCTTGGGACAGGGGATGGAATACACCTTC. It encodes CASSLGQGMEYTF.

CDR3 amino acids: CASSLPFEGQGFLLGYTF. In nucleotides, the CDR3 is TGTGCCAGCAGTTTACCCTTTGAGGGACAGGGTTTTCTCCTTGGCTACACCTTC. V gene TRBV28 combines with J gene TRBJ1-2; TRBD1 matches at 9 bases. With 2 bases clipped from V and 7 bases from J, the junction kept 17 bases outside the gene matches. Germline CDR1 MDHEN, CDR2 SYDVKM. The CDR3 is made up of 18 amino acids.

This chain uses TRBV29-1 with TRBJ2-4, with a weak D call TRBD1 (6 bases). Germline CDR1 and CDR2: SQVTM and ANQGSEA. The V gene lost 0 bases and the J gene lost 3 bases, with 15 bases spanning the gap. This CDR3 comprises 16 residues. In DNA, the CDR3 is TGCAGCGTTGAAGACCCTGGGACAAGGGGCAAAAACATTCAGTACTTC. This translates into CSVEDPGTRGKNIQYF.

With respect to this clone: The sample has other DNA sequences that encode this CDR3 too. The V call is TRBV19, the J call TRBJ2-1; 11 bases fit TRBD2. The V gene's germline CDR1 is LNHDA and CDR2 SQIVND (reference sequence). The trim removed 7 bases at V and 8 bases at J, leaving 22 bases unmatched. The CDR3 extends over 19 amino acids. This chain's CDR3 is CASTSPRAAIAGGPHEQFF. DNA of the CDR3: TGTGCCAGTACCTCTCCGCGAGCAGCCATAGCGGGAGGGCCTCATGAGCAGTTCTTC.

The chain couples TRBV10-2 to TRBJ2-5; 8 bases match TRBD1. The CDR3 spans 16 residues. V lost 4 bases, J lost 4 bases, and 11 bases stayed unmatched. Germline loops: CDR1 WSHSY, CDR2 SAAADI. The CDR3 region has the DNA TGCGCCAGCAGTGGTCCAGGCAGGGGGCAGGGAGAGACCCAGTACTTC. This sequence encodes CASSGPGRGQGETQYF.

The chain is built from TRBV6-6 and TRBJ2-5; a weak D match, TRBD1 (6 bases). The CDR3 runs 12 residues. The germline V and J ends were trimmed by 6 bases and 4 bases, with 9 bases remaining between them. CDR1 is MNHNY and CDR2 is SVGAGI in the germline V gene (reference sequence). CDR3 amino acids: CASRQGAETQYF. The CDR3 DNA follows: TGTGCCAGCAGACAGGGCGCAGAGACCCAGTACTTC.

This clone was recorded once. The CDR3, as DNA: TGCAGTGCCAGTCACTTCGGGACTAGCGGGAGGGCCACCCACGAGCAGTACTTC. This translates into CSASHFGTSGRATHEQYF. This sequence joins TRBV20-1 and TRBJ2-7; 16 bases map to TRBD2. Germline CDR1 and CDR2: DFQATT and SNEGSKA (reference sequence). The junction had 16 bases not matched to a gene; V was cut back by 6 bases and J by 5 bases. There are 18 residues in the CDR3.

V usage is TRBV2 and J usage is TRBJ2-3, with 10 bases aligning to TRBD2. The CDR3 extends over 16 amino acids. Germline trimming cut 8 bases from V and 4 bases from J; bases unmatched to any gene: 12. The V gene's germline CDR1 is SNHLY and CDR2 FYNNEI. CDR3 in amino acids: CASGEPSGSPADTQYF. CDR3 nucleotides: TGTGCCAGCGGCGAACCTAGCGGGAGCCCCGCAGATACGCAGTATTTT.

This chain uses TRBV28 with TRBJ1-3; D might be TRBD1 (5 bases). The ends were cut back, 4 bases at V and 4 bases at J, with 14 bases in the middle. The CDR3 loop spans 15 amino acids. CDR1 is MDHEN and CDR2 is SYDVKM in the germline V gene. The CDR3 region is CASSWDSSGGNTIYF. In DNA form, the CDR3 reads TGTGCCAGCAGTTGGGACTCCTCTGGGGGAAACACCATATATTTT.

CDR3 loop: CASGGLAGGAYEQYF. CDR3 coding DNA: TGTGCCAGCGGCGGACTAGCGGGAGGGGCCTACGAGCAGTACTTC. V is TRBV6-5 and J is TRBJ2-7; the match to TRBD2 covers 15 bases. After removal of 8 bases from V and 2 bases from J, the junction contained 4 bases not matched to a gene. Germline CDR1 is MNHEY and CDR2 is SVGAGI. The CDR3 covers 15 residues.

The J gene is TRBJ2-2, the V gene TRBV12-3 or TRBV12-4; a possible D gene is TRBD2 (5 bases). The CDR3 is 13 amino acids. Trimming took off 6 bases at V and 6 bases at J, with 11 bases between the two ends. The CDR3 sequence: CASRRGQAGELFF. In DNA form, the CDR3 reads TGTGCCAGCAGACGCGGGCAGGCCGGGGAGCTGTTTTTT.

The genes are TRBV28 and TRBJ2-3; 14 bases align to TRBD2. The CDR3 is 17 amino acids. V lost 5 bases, J lost 2 bases, and 6 bases stayed unmatched. Germline loops: CDR1 MDHEN, CDR2 SYDVKM. The CDR3 sequence: CASSPEGLAGVTDTQYF. CDR3 in DNA: TGTGCCAGCAGTCCCGAGGGACTAGCGGGAGTCACAGATACGCAGTATTTT.

The chain joins TRBV4-1 to TRBJ1-1; TRBD1 agrees at 8 bases. CDR3 length equals 15 residues. Germline V gene data show CDR1 as MGHRA and CDR2 as YSYEKL. The V and J ends lost 1 base and 6 bases, in that order; junction bases with no gene match: 7. CDR3 coding DNA: TGCGCCAGCAGCCAAGCAGGGGGCGGGTTCTCTGAAGCTTTCTTT. Translation gives CASSQAGGGFSEAFF.

About this clone: Distinct nucleotide sequences in the sample also encode this CDR3. The V and J genes are TRBV2 and TRBJ2-7; 7 nucleotides align to TRBD2. Germline V gene data show CDR1 as SNHLY and CDR2 as FYNNEI. This CDR3 comprises 13 residues. After removal of 4 bases from V and 3 bases from J, the junction contained 3 bases not matched to a gene. CDR3 sequence: CASSGGGGYEQYF. For the CDR3, the DNA is TGTGCCAGCAGTGGTGGGGGGGGCTACGAGCAGTACTTC.

V usage is TRBV18 and J usage is TRBJ2-3, with 7 bases matching TRBD2. Germline V lookup: CDR1 KGHSH, CDR2 LQKENI. With 1 base clipped from V and 9 bases from J, the junction kept 7 bases outside the gene matches. This CDR3 has 14 residues. The CDR3 nucleotides are TGTGCCAGCTCACCACGGGGGAGGGAAGGCACGCAGTATTTT. It translates to CASSPRGREGTQYF.